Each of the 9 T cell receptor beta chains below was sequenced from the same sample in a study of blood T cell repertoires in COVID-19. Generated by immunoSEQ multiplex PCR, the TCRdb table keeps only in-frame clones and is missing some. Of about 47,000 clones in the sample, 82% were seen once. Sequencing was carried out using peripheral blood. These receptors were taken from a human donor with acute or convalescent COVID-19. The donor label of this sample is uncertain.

The CDR3 DNA is TGTGCCAGTAGCAAGACGGGACAGGCCGGAAGGGAGCAGTACTTC. It is translated as CASSKTGQAGREQYF. V gene TRBV19 combines with J gene TRBJ2-7; 8 bases are shared with TRBD1. The length of the CDR3 is 15 residues. Per germline, CDR1 LNHDA and CDR2 SQIVND (reference sequence). Trimming at V came to 6 bases and at J to 7 bases, leaving 14 bases not matched to a gene.

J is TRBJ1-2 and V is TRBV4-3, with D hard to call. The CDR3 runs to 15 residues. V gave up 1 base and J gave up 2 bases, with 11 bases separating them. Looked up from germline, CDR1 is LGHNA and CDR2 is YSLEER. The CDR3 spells CASSQGSRANYGYTF. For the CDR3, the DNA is TGCGCCAGCAGCCAAGGTTCGAGAGCAAACTATGGCTACACCTTC.

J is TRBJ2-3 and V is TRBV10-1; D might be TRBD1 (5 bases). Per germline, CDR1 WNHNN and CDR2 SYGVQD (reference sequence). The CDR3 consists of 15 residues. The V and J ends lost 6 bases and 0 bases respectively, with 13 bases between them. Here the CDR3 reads CASSQDSYSTDTQYF. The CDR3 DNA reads TGCGCCAGCAGCCAAGACAGCTATAGCACAGATACGCAGTATTTT.

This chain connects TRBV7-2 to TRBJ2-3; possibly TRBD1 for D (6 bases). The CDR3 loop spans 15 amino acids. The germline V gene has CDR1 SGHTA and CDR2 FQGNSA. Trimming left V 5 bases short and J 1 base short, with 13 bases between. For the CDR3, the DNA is TGTGCCAGCAGCCCCCGAGGGGGTCGCACAGATACGCAGTATTTT. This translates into CASSPRGGRTDTQYF.

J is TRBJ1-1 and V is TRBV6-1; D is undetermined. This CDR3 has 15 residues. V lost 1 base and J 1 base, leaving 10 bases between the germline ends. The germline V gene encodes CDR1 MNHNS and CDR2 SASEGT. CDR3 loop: CASSEVSGGNTEAFF. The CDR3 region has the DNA TGTGCCAGCAGTGAAGTGTCTGGAGGGAACACTGAAGCTTTCTTT.

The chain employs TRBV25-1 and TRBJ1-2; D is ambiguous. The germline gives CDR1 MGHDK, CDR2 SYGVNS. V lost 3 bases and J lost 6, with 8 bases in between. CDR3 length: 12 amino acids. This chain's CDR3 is CASSDVGNGYTF. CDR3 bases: TGTGCCAGCAGTGACGTTGGCAATGGCTACACCTTC.

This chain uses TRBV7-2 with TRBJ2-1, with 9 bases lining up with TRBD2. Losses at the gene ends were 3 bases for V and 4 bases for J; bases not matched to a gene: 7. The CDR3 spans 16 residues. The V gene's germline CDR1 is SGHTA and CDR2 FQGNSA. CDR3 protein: CASSLVAGDSYNEQFF. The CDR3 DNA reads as TGTGCCAGCAGCTTGGTAGCGGGGGATAGTTACAATGAGCAGTTCTTC.

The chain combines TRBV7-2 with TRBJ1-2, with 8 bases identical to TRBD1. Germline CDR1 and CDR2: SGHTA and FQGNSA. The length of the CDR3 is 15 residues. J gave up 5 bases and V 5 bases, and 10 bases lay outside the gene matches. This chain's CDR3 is CASSPTMGTGYGYTF. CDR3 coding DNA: TGTGCCAGCAGCCCGACCATGGGGACAGGTTATGGCTACACCTTC.

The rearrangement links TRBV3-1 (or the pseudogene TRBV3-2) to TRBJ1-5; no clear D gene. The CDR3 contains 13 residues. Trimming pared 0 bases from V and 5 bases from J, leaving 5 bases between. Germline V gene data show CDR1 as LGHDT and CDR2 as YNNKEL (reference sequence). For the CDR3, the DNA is TGTGCCAGCAGCCAAGATTTAGATCAGCCCCAGCATTTT. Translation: CASSQDLDQPQHF.